This T cell receptor beta chain is from a study of identifying expanded T cells in peripheral blood. Sequencing used immunoSEQ multiplex PCR; TCRdb keeps in-frame clones, though not all of them. The profile covers about 52,000 clones, with about 80% appearing a single time and around 15% taken by the ten largest. Healthy donors had no documented immune events, such as infections, while sampled. The CDR3 loop spans 12 amino acids. Germline CDR1 reads MNHNS; CDR2 reads SASEGT. Trimming pared 6 bases from V and 8 bases from J, leaving 13 bases between. Input material: blood. This sequence was found in a person aged 18-70 years in good health. The rearrangement uses TRBV6-1 and TRBJ1-2; perhaps TRBD1 as D (5 bases). CDR3 coding DNA: TGTGCCAGCAGAGGGGATTCAGAGGGCTACACCTTC. It encodes CASRGDSEGYTF.